This is a list of T cell receptor beta chains from one sample in a study of OX40 agonist ivuxolimab in advanced cancers. Here immunoSEQ multiplex PCR was the method, and the copy in TCRdb shows in-frame clones only, minus some. The sample comprises over 55,000 clones, 65% to 90% of which are singletons, and around 0.6% rests with the top ten. The sample in question was CD4+ or CD8+ T cells sorted from blood, obtained in a trial of the OX40 agonist ivuxolimab. These receptor sequences come from an adult with an advanced solid tumor such as melanoma, head and neck, liver or kidney cancer. CDR3s include the opening cysteine and the closing phenylalanine or tryptophan. The D gene is left open where the match is weak. Expanded clones are given a class, and other clones once, few, many or no size at all.

v_gene	abundance	d_gene	j_gene	CDR3aa	CDR3nt
TRBV7-9	.	TRBD1	TRBJ2-7	CASSPEWDRGYEQYF	TGTGCCAGCAGCCCTGAATGGGACAGAGGCTACGAGCAGTACTTC
TRBV28	.	.	TRBJ1-2	CASSLFDGYTF	TGTGCCAGCAGTTTATTCGATGGCTACACCTTC
TRBV7-9	.	.	TRBJ1-2	CASSRQGGYTF	TGTGCCAGCAGCCGTCAGGGTGGCTACACCTTC
TRBV5-8	.	.	TRBJ1-5	CASSTFDRNQPQHF	TGTGCCAGCAGCACCTTCGACAGAAATCAGCCCCAGCATTTT
TRBV7-7	once	TRBD2	TRBJ2-7	CASSLATSGPEQYF	TGTGCCAGCAGCTTGGCGACTAGCGGACCCGAGCAGTACTTC
TRBV2	.	.	TRBJ1-5	CASRVSGNNQPQHF	TGTGCCAGCAGGGTTTCGGGGAACAATCAGCCCCAGCATTTT
TRBV27	.	.	TRBJ2-2	CASRVQGSHPGELFF	TGTGCCAGCAGGGTTCAGGGTTCGCATCCCGGGGAGCTGTTTTTT
TRBV5-1	once	TRBD1	TRBJ2-7	CASSHGTGATYEQYF	TGCGCCAGCAGCCACGGGACAGGGGCGACCTACGAGCAGTACTTC
TRBV30	.	TRBD1	TRBJ1-2	CAWRGQAAAAYGYTF	TGTGCCTGGAGGGGACAGGCGGCTGCGGCCTATGGCTACACCTTC
TRBV6-1	.	.	TRBJ2-3	CASSDTRGGGTYFTDTQYF	TGTGCCAGCAGTGACACACGGGGTGGGGGGACATACTTCACAGATACGCAGTATTTT
TRBV27	.	TRBD1	TRBJ1-4	CASEAAPGQGFATNEKLFF	TGTGCCAGCGAAGCTGCCCCGGGACAGGGCTTTGCAACTAATGAAAAACTGTTTTTT
TRBV11-2	.	.	TRBJ2-1	CASSLLAYGGEQFF	TGTGCCAGCAGCTTACTCGCCTACGGGGGTGAGCAGTTCTTC
TRBV5-8	.	.	TRBJ1-5	CASSFGVRVSNQPQHF	TGTGCCAGCAGCTTTGGTGTCAGGGTGAGCAATCAGCCCCAGCATTTT
TRBV19	once	TRBD1	TRBJ1-3	CASNTGASGNTIYF	TGTGCCAGTAATACAGGGGCCTCTGGAAACACCATATATTTT
TRBV4-3	.	.	TRBJ2-1	CARVTGPLGEQFF	TGCGCCAGGGTCACAGGGCCCCTCGGTGAGCAGTTCTTC
TRBV19	.	TRBD2	TRBJ2-3	CASQTSGGRDTQYF	TGTGCCAGCCAGACTAGCGGAGGTCGAGATACGCAGTATTTT
TRBV19	.	.	TRBJ1-2	CASSINTGDGYGYTF	TGTGCCAGTAGTATAAATACTGGCGACGGCTATGGCTACACCTTC
TRBV5-4	few	.	TRBJ1-5	CASSLGGGGPQPQHF	TGTGCCAGCAGCTTAGGCGGCGGGGGGCCTCAGCCCCAGCATTTT
TRBV5-4	.	.	TRBJ1-1	CASSLGGVNTEAFF	TGTGCCAGCAGCTTGGGTGGCGTGAACACTGAAGCTTTCTTT
TRBV7-8	once	TRBD2	TRBJ2-1	CASRRRGAGDLDEQFF	TGTGCCAGCAGGCGGAGGGGAGCGGGGGACCTCGATGAGCAGTTCTTC
TRBV7-8	.	TRBD1	TRBJ2-5	CASSLGTGGFETQYF	TGTGCCAGCAGCTTAGGGACAGGGGGCTTTGAGACCCAGTACTTC
TRBV9	.	TRBD2	TRBJ2-1	CASSVAIRTSGNNEQFF	TGTGCCAGCAGCGTAGCTATAAGGACTAGCGGGAACAATGAGCAGTTCTTC
TRBV7-2	once	TRBD2	TRBJ2-3	CASSSTSGGYTSTDTQYF	TGTGCCAGCAGCTCGACTAGCGGGGGGTATACTAGCACAGATACGCAGTATTTT
TRBV9	.	.	TRBJ2-7	CASSVGRGTYEQYF	TGTGCCAGCAGCGTAGGCAGGGGAACCTACGAGCAGTACTTC
TRBV19	.	TRBD2	TRBJ2-1	CASTATPLTSGRGNEQFF	TGTGCCAGTACCGCCACCCCCTTGACTAGCGGGAGGGGCAATGAGCAGTTCTTC
TRBV5-8	.	TRBD1	TRBJ1-1	CASRRTGNLGAFF	TGTGCCAGCAGACGGACAGGGAACCTCGGAGCTTTCTTT
TRBV28	.	.	TRBJ1-2	CASSFEVLGGYTF	TGTGCCAGCAGTTTTGAGGTCTTAGGAGGCTACACCTTC
TRBV5-1	few	.	TRBJ1-1	CASSVDRLNTEAFF	TGCGCCAGCAGCGTGGACAGATTGAACACTGAAGCTTTCTTT
TRBV11-2	.	.	TRBJ2-2	CASSLEGQNTGELFF	TGTGCCAGCAGCTTAGAGGGACAAAACACCGGGGAGCTGTTTTTT
TRBV29-1	.	TRBD1	TRBJ1-1	CSVGTGEWNTEAFF	TGCAGCGTGGGGACAGGGGAGTGGAACACTGAAGCTTTCTTT
TRBV11-2	.	TRBD2	TRBJ2-7	CASSRISGPSYEQYF	TGTGCCAGCAGCAGAATTAGCGGGCCCTCCTACGAGCAGTACTTC
TRBV5-6	.	.	TRBJ2-3	CASSLVGSTDTQYF	TGTGCCAGCAGCTTGGTAGGTAGCACAGATACGCAGTATTTT
TRBV11-3	.	TRBD1	TRBJ2-7	CASSSLGTGDYEQYF	TGTGCCAGCAGCTCTCTCGGGACAGGGGACTACGAGCAGTACTTC
TRBV30	.	.	TRBJ2-1	CAWSFPWNEQFF	TGTGCCTGGAGTTTCCCGTGGAATGAGCAGTTCTTC
TRBV19	.	.	TRBJ1-2	CASRPTGTNYGYTF	TGTGCCAGTAGACCCACAGGGACTAACTATGGCTACACCTTC
TRBV10-3	once	TRBD2	TRBJ2-2	CAISDRVAGGSFTGELFF	TGTGCCATCAGTGATAGGGTAGCGGGAGGGAGCTTCACCGGGGAGCTGTTTTTT
TRBV7-9	.	TRBD2	TRBJ2-7	CASSPGGASSYEQYF	TGTGCCAGCAGCCCGGGGGGGGCAAGCTCCTACGAGCAGTACTTC
TRBV4-1	.	.	TRBJ2-7	CASSQDRSYEQYF	TGCGCCAGCAGCCAAGATAGGAGCTACGAGCAGTACTTC
TRBV5-8	.	.	TRBJ1-5	CASSLVTDQPQHF	TGTGCCAGCAGCTTGGTAACCGATCAGCCCCAGCATTTT
TRBV19	.	TRBD1	TRBJ1-6	CASNPGQGASSPLHF	TGTGCCAGTAACCCGGGACAGGGGGCTTCTTCACCCCTCCACTTT
TRBV25-1	.	TRBD2	TRBJ2-2	CASSSDSGRTTGELFF	TGTGCCAGCAGTTCCGATAGCGGGAGAACCACCGGGGAGCTGTTTTTT
TRBV5-4	.	.	TRBJ2-5	CASSPTGRGNQETQYF	TGTGCCAGCAGCCCAACAGGGAGGGGGAACCAAGAGACCCAGTACTTC
TRBV7-2	.	.	TRBJ1-5	CASSSPAGGGGQPQHF	TGTGCCAGCAGCTCCCCAGCGGGGGGCGGAGGTCAGCCCCAGCATTTT